Detailed here is one T cell receptor (beta chain). Which antigen it targets is not known. Per-base quality was not reported, and no clone a single base away is much larger than it. The CDR3 covers 16 residues, taking in both the cysteine and the phenylalanine. The read is trimmed to its CDR3 DNA, 48 bases read in frame from base 1. V is clipped by 4 bases and J by 0 bases, and the sequence between their germline boundaries is 16 bases long. Taken from the germline V gene, the CDR1 and CDR2 loops are SGDLS and YYNGEE. RNA was extracted using the RNeasy kit, and roughly 0.5 to 1 ug of the RNA was reverse transcribed with random hexamers. The immunoSEQ multiplex PCR assay, covering 54 Vbeta and 13 Jbeta segments, was used to amplify TCR beta CDR3 regions. Bias from PCR amplification was corrected by using a synthetic template baseline for primer optimization and for computational correction. As for how the authors treated the data: Reads were assigned to V, D and J genes according to IMGT and analyzed in immunoSEQ Analyzer, with only productive sequences retained. Clonality was computed as one minus Shannon entropy normalized by log2 of the number of productive unique sequences. For each patient and control, public and private clones were evaluated within the 100 most prevalent clones. Clones were defined as Susac-specific if absent from the healthy and MS cohorts, from 900 to 1,200 published viral clones and from other ImmuneACCESS disease sequences. TCRdb reran the public reads through fastp at Q25 and MiXCR, keeping productive beta chains. A single entry per CDR3 protein holds the most common genes and DNA from its merged rows. What appears here as the V and J calls and clone size reflects TCRdb's work, not the paper's. The sample includes more than 65,000 distinct CDR3 sequences, with approximately 95% observed a single time. 0.2% to 0.3% of the sample is held by the ten biggest clonotypes.

Peripheral blood CD8+ and CD4+ T cells from healthy donors, Susac syndrome patients and multiple sclerosis patients were profiled using high-throughput TCR beta sequencing. Healthy donors were age- and sex-matched controls. Bulk CD8+ and CD4+ T cells were purified magnetically by negative isolation, whereas CD8+ TEMRA cells were enriched by FACS. Blood was drawn into EDTA tubes, processed within 24 hours, and PBMCs were isolated by density gradient centrifugation. PBMCs intended for TCR sequencing were cryopreserved in liquid nitrogen and thawed later in a water bath at 37 degrees C. The sorted or isolated CD4+, CD8+ and CD8+ TEMRA cells reached a purity of at least 90%. The entry originates in a study of CD8 T cells in Susac syndrome (dated by TCRdb to the late 2010s). Broadly, across the study: Whether CD8+ T cell activation and differentiation in Susac syndrome was antigen driven was tested using repertoire sequencing. The study compared CD8+ T cell repertoire clonality among 11 to 12 healthy donors, approximately 14 Susac syndrome patients and some 16 multiple sclerosis patients.

What the research found in general, with its limitations: The TCR sequencing and HLA analysis was acknowledged to have included a relatively small number of individuals.

The origin of this receptor is a human donor in good health. Sequencing was done on a sample of CD8+ T cells from PBMCs. The sequence links TRBV9 to TRBJ1-1; no D gene is confidently identified. The DNA reads as follows: TGTGCCAGCAGCCCGACGGACGGAGACCTGAACACTGAAGCTTTCTTT. This translates into CASSPTDGDLNTEAFF. The full variable domain, completed from the reference TRBV9 and TRBJ1-1 proteins outside the CDR3, reads DSGVTQTPKHLITATGQRVTLRCSPRSGDLSVYWYQQSLDQGLQFLIQYYNGEERAKGNILERFSAQQFPDLHSELNLSSLELGDSALYFCASSPTDGDLNTEAFFGQGTRLTVV.